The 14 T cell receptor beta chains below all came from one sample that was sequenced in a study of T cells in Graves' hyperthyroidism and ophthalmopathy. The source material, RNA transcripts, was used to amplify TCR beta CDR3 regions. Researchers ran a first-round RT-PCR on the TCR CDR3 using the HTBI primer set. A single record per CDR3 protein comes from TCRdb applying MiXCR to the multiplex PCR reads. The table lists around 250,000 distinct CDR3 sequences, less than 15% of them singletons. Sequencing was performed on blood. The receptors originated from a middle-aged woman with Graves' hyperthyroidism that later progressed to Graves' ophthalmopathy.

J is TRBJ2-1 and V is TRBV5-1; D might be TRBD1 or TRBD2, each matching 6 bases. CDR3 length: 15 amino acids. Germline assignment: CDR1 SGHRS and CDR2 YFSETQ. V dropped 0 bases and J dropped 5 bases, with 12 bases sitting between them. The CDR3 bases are TGCGCCAGCAGCTTGGTACCCGGGGGCAACAATGAGCAGTTCTTC. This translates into CASSLVPGGNNEQFF.

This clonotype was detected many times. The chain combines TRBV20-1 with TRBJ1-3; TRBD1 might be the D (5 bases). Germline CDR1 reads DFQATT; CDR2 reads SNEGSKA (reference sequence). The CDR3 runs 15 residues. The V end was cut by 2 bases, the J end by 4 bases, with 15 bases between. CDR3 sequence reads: CSARQGSVVGNTIYF. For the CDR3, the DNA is TGCAGTGCTAGACAGGGAAGTGTGGTCGGAAACACCATATATTTT.

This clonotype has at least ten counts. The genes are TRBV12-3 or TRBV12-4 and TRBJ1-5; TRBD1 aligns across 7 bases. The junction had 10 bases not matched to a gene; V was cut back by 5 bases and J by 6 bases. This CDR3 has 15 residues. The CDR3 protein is CASSTDRVALQPQHF. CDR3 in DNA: TGTGCCAGCAGTACCGACAGGGTGGCCCTTCAGCCCCAGCATTTT.

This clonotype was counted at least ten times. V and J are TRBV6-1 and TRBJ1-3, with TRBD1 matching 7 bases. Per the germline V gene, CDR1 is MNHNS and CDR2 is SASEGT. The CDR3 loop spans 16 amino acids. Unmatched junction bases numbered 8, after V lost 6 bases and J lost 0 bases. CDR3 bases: TGTGCCAGCAGGAGACAGGGCTACTCCTCTGGAAACACCATATATTTT. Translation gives CASRRQGYSSGNTIYF.

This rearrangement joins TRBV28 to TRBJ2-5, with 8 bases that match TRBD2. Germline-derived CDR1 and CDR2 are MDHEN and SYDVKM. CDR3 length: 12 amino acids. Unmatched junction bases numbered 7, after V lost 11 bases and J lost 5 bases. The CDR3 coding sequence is TGTGCCGTCAGCGGGAGAAGGGAGACCCAGTACTTC. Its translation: CAVSGRRETQYF.

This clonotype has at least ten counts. CDR3 sequence reads: CASSFPAGYRADTQYF. Written as DNA, the CDR3 is TGTGCCAGCAGTTTCCCGGCGGGTTACAGGGCAGATACGCAGTATTTT. This chain uses TRBV28 with TRBJ2-3; D possibly corresponds to TRBD1 (6 bases). Deletions cut 3 bases from V and 4 bases from J, with 17 bases between. The CDR3 totals 16 residues. Germline loops: CDR1 MDHEN, CDR2 SYDVKM.

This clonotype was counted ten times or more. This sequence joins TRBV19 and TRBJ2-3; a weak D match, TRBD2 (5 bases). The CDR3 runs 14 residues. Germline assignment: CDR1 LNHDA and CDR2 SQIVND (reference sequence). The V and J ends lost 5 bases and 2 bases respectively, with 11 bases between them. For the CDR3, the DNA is TGTGCCAGTAGTGTGGAGGATAACACAGATACGCAGTATTTT. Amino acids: CASSVEDNTDTQYF.

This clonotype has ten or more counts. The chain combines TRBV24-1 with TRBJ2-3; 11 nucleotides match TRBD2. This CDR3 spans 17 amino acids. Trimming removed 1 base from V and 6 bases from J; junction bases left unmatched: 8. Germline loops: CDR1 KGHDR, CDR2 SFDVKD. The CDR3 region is CATSDFGLAGGADTQYF. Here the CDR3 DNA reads TGTGCCACCAGTGATTTCGGCCTAGCGGGAGGAGCTGATACGCAGTATTTT.

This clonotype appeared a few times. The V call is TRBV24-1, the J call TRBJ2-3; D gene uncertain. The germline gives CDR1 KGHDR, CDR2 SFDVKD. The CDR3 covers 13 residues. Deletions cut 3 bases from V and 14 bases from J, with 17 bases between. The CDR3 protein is CATSDPSTFDRYF. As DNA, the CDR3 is TGTGCCACCAGTGATCCCAGTACTTTTGATCGGTATTTT.

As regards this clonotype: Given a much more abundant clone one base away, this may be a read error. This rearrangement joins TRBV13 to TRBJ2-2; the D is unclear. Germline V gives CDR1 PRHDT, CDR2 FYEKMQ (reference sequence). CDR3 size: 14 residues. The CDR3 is CASSFLVNTEELFF. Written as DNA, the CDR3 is TGTGCCAGCAGCTTTCTTGTGAACACCGAGGAGCTGTTTTTT.

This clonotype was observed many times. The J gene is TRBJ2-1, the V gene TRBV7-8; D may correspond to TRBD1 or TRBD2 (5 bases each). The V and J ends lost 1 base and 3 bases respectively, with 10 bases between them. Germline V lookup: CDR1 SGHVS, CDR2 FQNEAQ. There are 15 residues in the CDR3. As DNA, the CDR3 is TGTGCCAGCAGCTTAGTCCGGGACCACTACAATGAGCAGTTCTTC. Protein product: CASSLVRDHYNEQFF.

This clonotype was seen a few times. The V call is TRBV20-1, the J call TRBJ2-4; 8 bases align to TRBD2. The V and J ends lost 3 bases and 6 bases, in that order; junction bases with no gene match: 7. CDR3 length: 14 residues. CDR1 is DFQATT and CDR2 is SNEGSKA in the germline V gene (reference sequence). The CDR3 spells CSASPTAGVNIQYF. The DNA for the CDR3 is TGCAGTGCTAGCCCCACAGCGGGAGTAAACATTCAGTACTTC.

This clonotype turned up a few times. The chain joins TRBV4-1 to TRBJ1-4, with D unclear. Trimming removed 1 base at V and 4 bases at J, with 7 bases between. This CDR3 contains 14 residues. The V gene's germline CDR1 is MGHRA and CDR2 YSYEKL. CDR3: CASSQVLGNEKLFF. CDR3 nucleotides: TGCGCCAGCAGCCAAGTTTTAGGTAATGAAAAACTGTTTTTT.

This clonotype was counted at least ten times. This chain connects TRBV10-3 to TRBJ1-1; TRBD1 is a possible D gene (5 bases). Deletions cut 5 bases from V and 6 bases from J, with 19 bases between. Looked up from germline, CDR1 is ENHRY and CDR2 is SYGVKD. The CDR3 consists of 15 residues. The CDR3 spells CAISSGTRDFAEAFF. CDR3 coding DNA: TGTGCCATCAGTTCCGGTACCAGGGATTTCGCTGAAGCTTTCTTT.